The 28 T cell receptor beta chains reported below all come from one sample, sequenced in a study of OX40 agonist ivuxolimab in advanced cancers. Sequencing was performed with immunoSEQ multiplex PCR; in TCRdb, only in-frame clones are kept and a portion is missing. The sample contains 22,000 or so clones, more than 75% of which appear only once. The input for sequencing was CD4+ or CD8+ T cells sorted from blood, taken in a trial of the OX40 agonist ivuxolimab. The receptors come from an adult with an advanced solid tumor such as melanoma, head and neck, liver or kidney cancer.

The chain joins TRBV19 to TRBJ2-1; D call uncertain. CDR3 length: 15 amino acids. CDR1 LNHDA and CDR2 SQIVND come from the germline V gene (reference sequence). The V gene lost 1 base and the J gene lost 2 bases, with 9 bases spanning the gap. DNA of the CDR3: TGTGCCAGTAGTATAGTAGTAGCCGCCTACAATGAGCAGTTCTTC. It yields the protein CASSIVVAAYNEQFF.

This rearrangement joins TRBV5-1 to TRBJ2-7; 9 bases map to TRBD1. Unmatched junction bases numbered 2, after V lost 4 bases and J lost 3 bases. Germline-derived CDR1 and CDR2 are SGHRS and YFSETQ. The CDR3 loop spans 13 amino acids. CDR3 in DNA: TGCGCCAGCAGCACGGGACAGGGCTACGAGCAGTACTTC. This translates into CASSTGQGYEQYF.

This clone was observed a single time. The gene calls are TRBV10-2 and TRBJ2-1; D is unclear. Germline V CDR1 and CDR2: WSHSY, SAAADI. Trimming took 7 bases from V and 0 from J, leaving 10 bases between them. The CDR3 is made up of 14 amino acids. CDR3 residues: CASNEEISYNEQFF. In DNA form, the CDR3 reads TGCGCCAGCAACGAGGAAATCTCCTACAATGAGCAGTTCTTC.

The V call is TRBV5-1, the J call TRBJ2-5; TRBD2 is a possible D gene (6 bases). Germline-derived CDR1 and CDR2 are SGHRS and YFSETQ. V was shortened by 0 bases and J by 5 bases, with 17 bases between the two germline ends. The CDR3 has 16 residues. In DNA, the CDR3 is TGCGCCAGCAGCTTGGCCTCGGGACTGCCGCGGGAGACCCAGTACTTC. Translation gives CASSLASGLPRETQYF.

This rearrangement joins TRBV30 to TRBJ1-1; 7 bases align to TRBD1. There are 14 residues in the CDR3. Germline CDR1 reads GTSNPN; CDR2 reads SVGIG (reference sequence). Trimming took 2 bases from V and 5 from J; bases not matched to a gene: 8. The CDR3 loop reads CAWSFPPDRTEAFF. CDR3 DNA sequence: TGTGCCTGGAGTTTCCCCCCGGACAGGACTGAAGCTTTCTTT.

The rearrangement uses TRBV7-9 and TRBJ2-5; D is undetermined. CDR1 and CDR2 (germline): SEHNR, FQNEAQ (reference sequence). The germline V and J ends were trimmed by 4 bases and 0 bases, with 15 bases remaining between them. The CDR3 length is 16 residues. As DNA, the CDR3 is TGTGCCAGCAGCTACCGATCGAATAGGTACCAAGAGACCCAGTACTTC. Encoded protein: CASSYRSNRYQETQYF. Supplemented by reference TRBV7-9 and TRBJ2-5, the full variable domain reads DTGVSQNPRHKITKRGQNVTFRCDPISEHNRLYWYRQTLGQGPEFLTYFQNEAQLEKSRLLSDRFSAERPKGSFSTLEIQRTEQGDSAMYLCASSYRSNRYQETQYFGPGTRLLVL.

This clone was detected a few times. The V and J genes are TRBV2 and TRBJ1-1; no clear D gene. The CDR3 totals 11 residues. The V gene lost 6 bases and the J gene lost 2 bases, with 4 bases spanning the gap. Looked up from germline, CDR1 is SNHLY and CDR2 is FYNNEI. The CDR3 region is CASSANTEAFF. The CDR3 DNA reads as TGTGCCAGCAGCGCTAACACTGAAGCTTTCTTT.

The chain is built from TRBV4-1 and TRBJ2-1, with 7 positions matching TRBD2. This CDR3 has 17 residues. Germline CDR1 reads MGHRA; CDR2 reads YSYEKL. The junction had 7 bases not matched to a gene; V was cut back by 0 bases and J by 2 bases. The CDR3 DNA reads as TGCGCCAGCAGCCAAGATCGAGGCCTAGCGGCCTACAATGAGCAGTTCTTC. Protein: CASSQDRGLAAYNEQFF.

The chain has TRBV18 and TRBJ1-2; 10 bases are a match to TRBD1. The CDR3 contains 12 residues. V shed 7 bases, J shed 10 bases, and the junction held 6 bases outside the gene matches. CDR1 and CDR2 (germline): KGHSH, LQKENI. The CDR3 DNA is TGTGCCAGCTTTGTCGGGACAGGGGTCTACACCTTC. It yields the protein CASFVGTGVYTF.

The rearrangement links TRBV4-2 to TRBJ1-5; the D is unclear. The germline gives CDR1 LGHNA, CDR2 YNFKEQ. The CDR3 sequence is 15 residues long. Trimming took 0 bases from V and 0 from J, leaving 6 bases between them. The CDR3 here is CASSQDRYSNQPQHF. The CDR3 nucleotides read TGTGCCAGCAGCCAAGACAGGTATAGCAATCAGCCCCAGCATTTT.

The chain recombines TRBV30 with TRBJ2-5; tentative D call: TRBD1 (5 bases). The CDR3 contains 11 residues. Germline CDR1 and CDR2: GTSNPN and SVGIG (reference sequence). Trimming left V 1 base short and J 5 bases short, with 5 bases between. CDR3 protein: CAWSEGETQYF. CDR3 DNA: TGTGCCTGGAGTGAGGGGGAGACCCAGTACTTC. The full variable domain, rest sourced from reference TRBV30 and TRBJ2-5, is SQTIHQWPATLVQPVGSPLSLECTVEGTSNPNLYWYRQAAGRGLQLLFYSVGIGQISSEVPQNLSASRPQDRQFILSSKKLLLSDSGFYLCAWSEGETQYFGPGTRLLVL.

The chain carries TRBV13 and TRBJ2-1, with D unresolved. Germline values: CDR1 PRHDT, CDR2 FYEKMQ (reference sequence). The CDR3 runs to 16 residues. With 0 bases removed from V and 0 bases from J, the gap between germline ends came to 9 bases. The CDR3 region is CASSLGSTDSYNEQFF. The CDR3, as DNA: TGTGCCAGCAGCTTAGGCTCCACAGACTCCTACAATGAGCAGTTCTTC.

The chain employs TRBV9 and TRBJ1-5, with a possible D match to TRBD1 (5 bases). There are 15 residues in the CDR3. V was cut by 2 bases and J by 3 bases, with 12 bases left in between. The V gene's germline CDR1 is SGDLS and CDR2 YYNGEE. CDR3 loop: CASSVGGYDNQPQHF. The CDR3 nucleotides are TGTGCCAGCAGCGTGGGGGGGTATGACAATCAGCCCCAGCATTTT. Combining the CDR3 with reference TRBV9 and TRBJ1-5 gives the whole variable domain DSGVTQTPKHLITATGQRVTLRCSPRSGDLSVYWYQQSLDQGLQFLIQYYNGEERAKGNILERFSAQQFPDLHSELNLSSLELGDSALYFCASSVGGYDNQPQHFGDGTRLSIL.

This chain links TRBV27 with TRBJ2-3; 8 bases match TRBD2. This CDR3 is built from 16 residues. After removal of 5 bases from V and 0 bases from J, the junction contained 7 bases not matched to a gene. CDR1 MNHEY and CDR2 SMNVEV come from the germline V gene (reference sequence). CDR3 nucleotide sequence: TGTGCCAGCAGTCCCGCTAGCGGGCGGAGCACAGATACGCAGTATTTT. Amino acids: CASSPASGRSTDTQYF.

The chain links TRBV19 to TRBJ2-7; TRBD2 agrees at 11 bases. The V and J ends lost 2 bases and 4 bases, in that order; junction bases with no gene match: 7. Germline loops: CDR1 LNHDA, CDR2 SQIVND (reference sequence). This CDR3 is built from 16 residues. In nucleotides, the CDR3 is TGTGCCAGTAGTATACGAGCTAGCGGGAGGAGGTACGAGCAGTACTTC. Its protein is CASSIRASGRRYEQYF.

Remarks on this clone: At one of its ends the junction is not consistent with the germline gene, which may arise from a read error. CDR3 loop: CASSQEGSADLLRLF. In DNA form, the CDR3 reads TGCGCCAGCAGCCAGGAAGGTAGCGCCGACTTACTACGGCTCTTC. The genes are TRBV4-1 and TRBJ2-1, with D possibly being TRBD2 (5 bases). The CDR3 is 15 amino acids. Germline lookup yields CDR1 MGHRA and CDR2 YSYEKL.

The chain employs TRBV6-5 and TRBJ2-7; D possibly uses TRBD1 or TRBD2 (5 bases each). Trimming took off 6 bases at V and 4 bases at J, with 13 bases between the two ends. The CDR3 contains 13 residues. The germline gives CDR1 MNHEY, CDR2 SVGAGI. CDR3: CASRGRGEYEQYF. CDR3 in DNA: TGTGCCAGCAGGGGACGAGGAGAGTACGAGCAGTACTTC.

The chain combines TRBV6-5 with TRBJ2-5; D call uncertain. V gave up 3 bases and J gave up 5 bases, with 4 bases separating them. The germline gives CDR1 MNHEY, CDR2 SVGAGI. The CDR3 totals 11 residues. The CDR3 is CASSYRETQYF. In DNA form, the CDR3 reads TGTGCCAGCAGTTATCGGGAGACCCAGTACTTC.

This clone is a singleton in its sample. The rearrangement links TRBV6-5 to TRBJ2-1; D gene uncertain. V gave up 2 bases and J gave up 5 bases, with 10 bases separating them. Germline CDR1 reads MNHEY; CDR2 reads SVGAGI. The CDR3 is 14 residues long. In DNA, the CDR3 is TGTGCCAGCAGTTACCCAAGTAGTAACAATGAGCAGTTCTTC. Protein sequence: CASSYPSSNNEQFF.

The V and J genes are TRBV7-2 and TRBJ2-7, with 10 bases lining up with TRBD2. The CDR3 extends over 18 amino acids. V lost 5 bases and J lost 5; bases outside the gene matches: 18. Looked up from germline, CDR1 is SGHTA and CDR2 is FQGNSA. CDR3 in amino acids: CASSPLIGTSVGLHEQYF. In nucleotides, the CDR3 is TGTGCCAGCAGCCCATTGATTGGGACTAGCGTCGGCCTCCACGAGCAGTACTTC.

The chain is built from TRBV28 and TRBJ2-7; maybe TRBD2 (6 bases). This CDR3 is built from 14 residues. V dropped 2 bases and J dropped 4 bases, with 12 bases sitting between them. CDR1 and CDR2 from the germline V gene are MDHEN and SYDVKM. CDR3: CASSLGRFGYEQYF. DNA of the CDR3: TGTGCCAGCAGTTTAGGGAGGTTCGGGTACGAGCAGTACTTC.

The V call is TRBV19, the J call TRBJ1-6; no reliable D call. The germline CDR1 and CDR2 sequences are LNHDA and SQIVND (reference sequence). The V gene lost 3 bases and the J gene lost 6 bases, with 12 bases spanning the gap. The length of the CDR3 is 15 residues. The CDR3 spells CASSITEVLNSPLHF. The CDR3 region has the DNA TGTGCCAGTAGTATCACCGAAGTCCTTAATTCACCCCTCCACTTT.

This rearrangement joins TRBV27 to TRBJ2-1, with TRBD2 matching over 8 bases. Germline V gene data show CDR1 as MNHEY and CDR2 as SMNVEV (reference sequence). The CDR3 has 16 residues. Trimming removed 2 bases from V and 7 bases from J; junction bases left unmatched: 10. The CDR3 region has the DNA TGTGCCAGCAGTTTAAACCCTCCGGGACTAGAGAATGAGCAGTTCTTC. Its translation: CASSLNPPGLENEQFF.

The V and J genes are TRBV5-6 and TRBJ1-3; D not resolved. Trimming cost V 0 bases and J 2 bases, with 6 bases left between them. The germline CDR1 and CDR2 sequences are SGHDT and YYEEEE. The CDR3 totals 14 residues. CDR3 in amino acids: CASSLVVAGNTIYF. The CDR3 region has the DNA TGTGCCAGCAGCTTGGTAGTCGCTGGAAACACCATATATTTT. The full variable domain, with the rest looked up from reference TRBV5-6 and TRBJ1-3, is DAGVTQSPTHLIKTRGQQVTLRCSPKSGHDTVSWYQQALGQGPQFIFQYYEEEERQRGNFPDRFSGHQFPNYSSELNVNALLLGDSALYLCASSLVVAGNTIYFGEGSWLTVV.

The genes are TRBV7-9 and TRBJ1-2; TRBD1 matches 7 bases. V lost 1 base and J lost 3; bases outside the gene matches: 5. CDR1 and CDR2 (germline): SEHNR, FQNEAQ (reference sequence). This CDR3 is 15 amino acids long. The CDR3 DNA follows: TGTGCCAGCAGCTTAGAAACAGGGGTCTACTATGGCTACACCTTC. Translation: CASSLETGVYYGYTF.

J is TRBJ2-5 and V is TRBV9; 7 nucleotides agree with TRBD2. V was pared by 4 bases and J by 5 bases, with 11 bases of the junction left unmatched. The CDR3 covers 15 residues. The germline V gene encodes CDR1 SGDLS and CDR2 YYNGEE. For the CDR3, the DNA is TGTGCCAGCAGCCCGGAAGGCTGGGGAGGGGAGACCCAGTACTTC. It yields the protein CASSPEGWGGETQYF.

The chain links TRBV5-4 to TRBJ1-2; 7 bases are a match to TRBD1. Germline CDR1 SGHNT, CDR2 YYREEE (reference sequence). CDR3 size: 16 residues. J gave up 3 bases and V 4 bases, and 12 bases lay outside the gene matches. The CDR3, as DNA: TGTGCCAGCAGCATCCCTCCGGGACAGCTATACTATGGCTACACCTTC. Translation gives CASSIPPGQLYYGYTF.

This chain connects TRBV10-3 to TRBJ2-5; TRBD1 is a possible D gene (6 bases). This CDR3 is built from 13 residues. Trimming left V 2 bases short and J 4 bases short, with 8 bases between. Germline assignment: CDR1 ENHRY and CDR2 SYGVKD. CDR3 region: CAISEGGGETQYF. The CDR3 nucleotides are TGTGCCATCAGTGAGGGGGGCGGAGAGACCCAGTACTTC.